This T cell receptor (beta chain) comes out of a study of shared clonotypes between healthy human individuals. CD45RO-negative cells were positively selected for CCR7, leaving out terminally differentiated effector memory CD45RA+ cells. CDR1 and CDR2 from the germline V gene are MNHNS and SASEGT. The CDR3 is made up of 15 amino acids. Trimming took 7 bases from V and 1 from J, leaving 14 bases between them. The protocol was immunoSEQ multiplex PCR, while the TCRdb copy is restricted to in-frame clones and leaves out a portion. The profile shows approximately 590,000 clones, roughly 95% of them singletons.

The origin of this receptor is a woman in her twenties or thirties in good health. Sample: naive CD8+ T cells sorted from blood. The rearrangement joins TRBV6-1 to TRBJ1-5; tentative D call: TRBD1 (6 bases). The CDR3 spells CASNLHRVSNQPQHF. For the CDR3, the DNA is TGTGCCAGCAACCTTCACAGGGTAAGCAATCAGCCCCAGCATTTT.